The sequence of this T cell receptor (beta chain) was determined in a study of T cells after yellow fever vaccination (dated by TCRdb to the late 2010s). About the full investigation: Libraries from fractions with low cell numbers were prepared with the SMART-Seq v4 Ultra Low Input RNA kit. Blood was drawn at multiple timepoints before and after primary and secondary immunization, with bulk PBMC replicates and cell subsets isolated. To follow T-cell clones before and after both primary and booster YFV17D yellow fever vaccination, bulk TCR alpha and beta repertoires underwent longitudinal sequencing. The cohort comprised two healthy male donors, one aged 18 to 29 and one aged 30 to 39 years. General study outcomes and caveats: Computational filtering was required because FACS-sorted repertoires could contain abundant contaminating clonotypes from the bulk population. Compared with the primary T-cell response, the secondary T-cell response was faster but weaker, reaching its peak on day 5 rather than on day 15. A small share of clonotypes occurred in both CD4 and CD8 compartments, likely arising from convergent recombination. After the booster, most clones that had expanded after primary vaccination were detected again (nearly 98% of CD4 and 70% to 90% of CD8), suggesting broad maintenance of memory. Because only two donors were included in the study, the extent to which the findings can be generalized is limited.

The meaning of the sample's treatment or condition label: live attenuated yellow fever vaccine strain. At every blood-draw timepoint, two biological replicates of bulk PBMCs were collected. A standard Ficoll-Paque protocol was used to isolate PBMCs from peripheral blood. TriZol was used to extract RNA from bulk PBMCs, from CD4 and CD8 fractions, and from dextramer-positive and dextramer-negative fractions. This clonotype was picked up a small number of times. The antigen it binds to is not known. There are no base qualities to consult, and no much larger clone falls within one base. Synthesis of TCR cDNA relied on 5'RACE template switching, a step that introduced a universal primer site along with unique molecular identifiers. Priming of cDNA synthesis was performed from both the TCR alpha and TCR beta constant segments. Two PCR steps were used to amplify libraries, with sample barcodes and sequencing adapters being added in the second step. Sequencing of libraries was done on Illumina HiSeq 2500 (2x100 bp) or NovaSeq (2x150 bp). On the study's bioinformatics: Demultiplexing of reads and collapsing into UMI consensus sequences were performed with MIGEC, and V(D)J alignment was carried out with MiXCR. Clonotypes responding to the vaccine were identified with edgeR on replicate PBMC samples, with the criteria of FDR below 0.01 and a log2 fold change above 5 up to day 15. CD4 or CD8 identity was assigned to each bulk clonotype according to whether the clonotype was present at higher abundance in the sequenced CD4 repertoire or the sequenced CD8 repertoire. TCRdb handled the public reads itself, with Q25 trimming in fastp and clone calling in MiXCR, and kept productive beta chains. Merged by CDR3 protein, the rows form single entries marked with the most common genes and DNA. These V and J calls rely on TCRdb rather than the paper's analysis. The table for this sample lists just under 600,000 distinct CDR3 sequences; 13% of them were counted only once. Jointly, the top ten make up around an eighth of the sample.

The germline ends are 13 bases apart after V is trimmed by 5 bases and J by 8 bases. Reading the germline V gene gives CDR1 MNHEY and CDR2 SVGEGT. The CDR3 goes from the cysteine to the phenylalanine over 14 residues. Just CDR3 DNA is preserved here, 42 bases in frame from base 1. Specimen: PBMCs, collected on the day of the yellow fever booster vaccination. This receptor was obtained from a man in his thirties or forties who received the YFV17D yellow fever vaccine. The rearrangement joined TRBV6-2 or TRBV6-3 to TRBJ1-6; the D gene assignment is ambiguous. The DNA sequence follows: TGTGCCAGCAGTCCCCTTGGATCTGATTCACCCCTCCACTTT. The translation is CASSPLGSDSPLHF.